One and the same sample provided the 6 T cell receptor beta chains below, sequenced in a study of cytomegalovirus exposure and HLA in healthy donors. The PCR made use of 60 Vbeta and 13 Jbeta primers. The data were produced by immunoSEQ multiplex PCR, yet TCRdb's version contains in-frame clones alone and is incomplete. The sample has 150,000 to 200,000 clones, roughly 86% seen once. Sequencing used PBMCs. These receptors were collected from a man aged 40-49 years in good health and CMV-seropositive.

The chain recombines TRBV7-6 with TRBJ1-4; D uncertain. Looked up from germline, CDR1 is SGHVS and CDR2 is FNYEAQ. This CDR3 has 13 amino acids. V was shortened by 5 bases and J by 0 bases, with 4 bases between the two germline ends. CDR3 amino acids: CASSRATNEKLFF. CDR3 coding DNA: TGTGCCAGCAGCCGTGCAACTAATGAAAAACTGTTTTTT.

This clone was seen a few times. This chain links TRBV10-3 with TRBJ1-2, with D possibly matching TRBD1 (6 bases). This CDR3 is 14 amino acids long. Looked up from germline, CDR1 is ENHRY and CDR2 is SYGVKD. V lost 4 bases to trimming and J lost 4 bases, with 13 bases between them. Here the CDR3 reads CAISGHTGFYGYTF. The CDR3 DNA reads TGTGCCATCAGTGGCCACACAGGGTTCTATGGCTACACCTTC.

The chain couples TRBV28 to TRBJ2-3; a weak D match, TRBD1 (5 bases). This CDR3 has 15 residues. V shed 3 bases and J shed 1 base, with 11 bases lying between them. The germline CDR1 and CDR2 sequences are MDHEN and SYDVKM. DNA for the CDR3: TGTGCCAGCAGTTTGGGGCCAGACCGCACAGATACGCAGTATTTT. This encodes CASSLGPDRTDTQYF.

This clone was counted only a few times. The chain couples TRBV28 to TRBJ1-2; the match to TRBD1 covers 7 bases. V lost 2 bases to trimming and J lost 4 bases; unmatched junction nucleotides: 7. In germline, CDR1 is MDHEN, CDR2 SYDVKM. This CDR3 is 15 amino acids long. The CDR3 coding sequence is TGTGCCAGCAGTTTAAAGGGGGCGCTAGGCTATGGCTACACCTTC. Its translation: CASSLKGALGYGYTF.

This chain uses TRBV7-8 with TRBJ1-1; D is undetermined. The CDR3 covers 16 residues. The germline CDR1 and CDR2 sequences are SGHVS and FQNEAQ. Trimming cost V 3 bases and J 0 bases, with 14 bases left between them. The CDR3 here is CASSFSRRPMNTEAFF. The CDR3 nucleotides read TGTGCCAGCAGCTTTTCACGGAGGCCGATGAACACTGAAGCTTTCTTT.

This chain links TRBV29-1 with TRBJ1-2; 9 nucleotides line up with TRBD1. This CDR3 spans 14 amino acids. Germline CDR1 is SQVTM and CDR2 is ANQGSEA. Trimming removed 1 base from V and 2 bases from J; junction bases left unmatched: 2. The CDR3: CSVEGQGVNYGYTF. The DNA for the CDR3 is TGCAGCGTTGAAGGACAGGGGGTAAACTATGGCTACACCTTC.